Below, one T cell receptor beta chain is given with its context. The CDR3 is 12 residues long. Germline assignment: CDR1 SQVTM and CDR2 ANQGSEA. Trimming shortened V by 6 bases and J by 4 bases, and 13 bases separated the two germline ends. The authors prepared the TCRbeta library with unique molecular identifiers. TCRdb passed the PCR reads through MiXCR, listing each CDR3 protein once. The profile shows about 420,000 distinct CDR3 sequences, roughly a tenth of them singletons. The sample comes from a study of T-cell reconstitution after alpha-beta-depleted transplantation in children. The sequencing here drew on PBMCs from the stem cell graft donor, taken from the stem cell graft. The receptor was derived from a human donor who donated a stem cell graft to a child with acute myeloid leukemia. The rearrangement uses TRBV29-1 and TRBJ2-7; either TRBD1 or TRBD2 may supply D (7 bases each). The CDR3 DNA sequence: TGCAGCGTGGGGGGGACAGCATACGAGCAGTACTTC. It yields the protein CSVGGTAYEQYF.